Listed below are T cell receptor beta chains from one sample, sequenced in a study of blood T cells in healthy people across ages. TCRdb independently ran MiXCR on the 5' RACE reads; one entry per CDR3 protein. The sample includes over 300,000 distinct CDR3 sequences, 52% of them seen just once. Sequences were obtained from blood. These receptor sequences come from a man between 60 and 75 years old in good health. CDR3s include the opening cysteine and the closing phenylalanine or tryptophan. D genes are given only for firm matches. A row's size may be missing; if present it is once, few, many or a size class.

j_call: TRBJ1-3; clone_size: .; v_call: TRBV2; d_call: .; cdr3_nt: TGTGCCAGCAGTGACATTCGGAGCTCTGGAAACACCATATATTTT; cdr3_aa: CASSDIRSSGNTIYF
j_call: TRBJ2-7; clone_size: .; v_call: TRBV27; d_call: .; cdr3_nt: TGTGCCGGCAGTTTCGGCGTCTCCTACGAGCAGTACTTC; cdr3_aa: CAGSFGVSYEQYF
j_call: TRBJ2-7; clone_size: .; v_call: TRBV10-3; d_call: TRBD1; cdr3_nt: TGTGCCTCAGATGGGGGACAGGGGTTTTTCTACGAGCAGTACTTC; cdr3_aa: CASDGGQGFFYEQYF
j_call: TRBJ2-3; clone_size: .; v_call: TRBV20-1; d_call: TRBD1; cdr3_nt: TGCAGTGCTTGGACCAGGGGGCCGTCAGATACGCAGTATTTT; cdr3_aa: CSAWTRGPSDTQYF
j_call: TRBJ1-3; clone_size: .; v_call: TRBV7-9; d_call: .; cdr3_nt: TGTGCCAGCAGCTTAGCCAGCGGGGGAAACACCATATATTTT; cdr3_aa: CASSLASGGNTIYF
j_call: TRBJ2-7; clone_size: .; v_call: TRBV7-2; d_call: TRBD2; cdr3_nt: TGTGCCAGCACCTCTAGCGGGAGTCGTTACGAGCAGTACTTC; cdr3_aa: CASTSSGSRYEQYF
j_call: TRBJ1-2; clone_size: .; v_call: TRBV20-1; d_call: .; cdr3_nt: TGCAGTGCTAGAGATCAAGGGAGGGAAGGCTACACCTTC; cdr3_aa: CSARDQGREGYTF
j_call: TRBJ2-5; clone_size: .; v_call: TRBV2; d_call: .; cdr3_nt: TGTGCCAGCAGCGGCAGGTTCCAAGAGACCCAGTACTTC; cdr3_aa: CASSGRFQETQYF
j_call: TRBJ2-7; clone_size: few; v_call: TRBV7-2; d_call: TRBD2; cdr3_nt: TGTGCCAGCAGCTCCTCGGTAGCGGGAGGCTACGAGCAGTACTTC; cdr3_aa: CASSSSVAGGYEQYF
j_call: TRBJ2-1; clone_size: .; v_call: TRBV27; d_call: .; cdr3_nt: TGTGCCAGCAGTTTATCGGGGGTAGTACGAGGCAATGAGCAGTTCTTC; cdr3_aa: CASSLSGVVRGNEQFF
j_call: TRBJ2-5; clone_size: many; v_call: TRBV28; d_call: TRBD2; cdr3_nt: TGTGCCAGCAGTTTGTCCCCGGGACTAGCGGTTGCGGAGACCCAGTACTTC; cdr3_aa: CASSLSPGLAVAETQYF
j_call: TRBJ2-6; clone_size: many; v_call: TRBV12-3/TRBV12-4; d_call: .; cdr3_nt: TGTGCCGTGGGGAACTGGGGGTCTGGGGCCAACGTCCTGACTTTC; cdr3_aa: CAVGNWGSGANVLTF
j_call: TRBJ2-1; clone_size: .; v_call: TRBV2; d_call: .; cdr3_nt: TGTGCCAGCAGTGATGACAAGAGCTCCTACAATGAGCAGTTCTTC; cdr3_aa: CASSDDKSSYNEQFF
j_call: TRBJ2-7; clone_size: many; v_call: TRBV28; d_call: .; cdr3_nt: TGTGCCAGCAGTTCCTCACCCCCCTTCTACGAGCAGTACTTC; cdr3_aa: CASSSSPPFYEQYF
j_call: TRBJ2-7; clone_size: few; v_call: TRBV6-6; d_call: .; cdr3_nt: TGTGCCAGCAGCTCTTACGACGAACCCTACGAGCAGTACTTC; cdr3_aa: CASSSYDEPYEQYF
j_call: TRBJ2-1; clone_size: few; v_call: TRBV12-3/TRBV12-4; d_call: TRBD2; cdr3_nt: TGTGCCAGCAGTAGAGCGGGGGTCAATGAGCAGTTCTTC; cdr3_aa: CASSRAGVNEQFF
j_call: TRBJ2-5; clone_size: .; v_call: TRBV12-5; d_call: .; cdr3_nt: TGTGCTAGTGGTTCCCTCGGGCAGACCCAGTACTTC; cdr3_aa: CASGSLGQTQYF
j_call: TRBJ1-1; clone_size: .; v_call: TRBV20-1; d_call: .; cdr3_nt: TGCAGTGCTAGGTCGGGCGGATTGAACACTGAAGCTTTCTTT; cdr3_aa: CSARSGGLNTEAFF
j_call: TRBJ2-3; clone_size: .; v_call: TRBV18; d_call: .; cdr3_nt: TGTGCCAGCTCACCACCCAGGCCTCTCACAGATACGCAGTATTTT; cdr3_aa: CASSPPRPLTDTQYF
j_call: TRBJ2-3; clone_size: many; v_call: TRBV9; d_call: .; cdr3_nt: TGTGCCAGCAGCGCGAGAATCACGAGGGTCTCAGATACGCAGTATTTT; cdr3_aa: CASSARITRVSDTQYF
j_call: TRBJ1-2; clone_size: .; v_call: TRBV2; d_call: .; cdr3_nt: TGTGCCAGCAGTGACGCGGGGGCACTTAGCTATGGCTACACCTTC; cdr3_aa: CASSDAGALSYGYTF
j_call: TRBJ2-7; clone_size: .; v_call: TRBV21-1; d_call: .; cdr3_nt: TGTGCCAGCAGCAAAGCGGACAGGGGGCTTAGGTACGAGCAGTACTTC; cdr3_aa: CASSKADRGLRYEQYF
j_call: TRBJ1-2; clone_size: few; v_call: TRBV5-1; d_call: .; cdr3_nt: TGCGCCAGCAGCTTGGGTCCAGCGAACTATGGCTACACCTTC; cdr3_aa: CASSLGPANYGYTF
j_call: TRBJ2-1; clone_size: few; v_call: TRBV7-3; d_call: .; cdr3_nt: TGTGCCAGCAGCCCCCAGGCCGGACTAACGAATGAGCAGTTCTTC; cdr3_aa: CASSPQAGLTNEQFF
j_call: TRBJ1-1; clone_size: .; v_call: TRBV12-3/TRBV12-4; d_call: .; cdr3_nt: TGTGCCAGCAGTTTAGGGCCCCCGGGGCACACTGAAGCTTTCTTT; cdr3_aa: CASSLGPPGHTEAFF